The present entry profiles one T cell receptor beta chain with its context. What it binds is not known. This entry comes from a study of beta chain features in type 1 diabetes. Overall study results and limits: Individuals with type 1 diabetes displayed fewer insertions and more deletions at VDJ junctions. It was among patients, rather than healthy donors, that naive, central memory and Treg TCRB repertoires appeared more similar. Among patients with Type 1 diabetes, TCRB CDR3s were moderately but significantly shorter in every one of the four CD4+ subsets.

What was sequenced were expressed TCRB transcripts, since all of the isolated RNA had been reverse transcribed. Method: immunoSEQ multiplex PCR; TCRdb's copy keeps in-frame clones and lacks some. The sample carries a few hundred thousand clones, approximately 10% recorded once. Trimming stripped 8 bases from V and 4 bases from J, with 11 bases between. Germline CDR1 is SNHLY and CDR2 is FYNNEI. This CDR3 is built from 12 residues. Each donor gave one heparinised blood draw averaging approximately 120 mL. Sequencing input: naive CD4+ T cells from blood. The receptor's source is a man aged 25 to 40 with type 1 diabetes. The chain uses TRBV2 and TRBJ2-5, with D perhaps matching TRBD1 (6 bases). The CDR3 nucleotides are TGTGCCAGCGCCCAGGACAGAGAGACCCAGTACTTC. Translation gives CASAQDRETQYF.